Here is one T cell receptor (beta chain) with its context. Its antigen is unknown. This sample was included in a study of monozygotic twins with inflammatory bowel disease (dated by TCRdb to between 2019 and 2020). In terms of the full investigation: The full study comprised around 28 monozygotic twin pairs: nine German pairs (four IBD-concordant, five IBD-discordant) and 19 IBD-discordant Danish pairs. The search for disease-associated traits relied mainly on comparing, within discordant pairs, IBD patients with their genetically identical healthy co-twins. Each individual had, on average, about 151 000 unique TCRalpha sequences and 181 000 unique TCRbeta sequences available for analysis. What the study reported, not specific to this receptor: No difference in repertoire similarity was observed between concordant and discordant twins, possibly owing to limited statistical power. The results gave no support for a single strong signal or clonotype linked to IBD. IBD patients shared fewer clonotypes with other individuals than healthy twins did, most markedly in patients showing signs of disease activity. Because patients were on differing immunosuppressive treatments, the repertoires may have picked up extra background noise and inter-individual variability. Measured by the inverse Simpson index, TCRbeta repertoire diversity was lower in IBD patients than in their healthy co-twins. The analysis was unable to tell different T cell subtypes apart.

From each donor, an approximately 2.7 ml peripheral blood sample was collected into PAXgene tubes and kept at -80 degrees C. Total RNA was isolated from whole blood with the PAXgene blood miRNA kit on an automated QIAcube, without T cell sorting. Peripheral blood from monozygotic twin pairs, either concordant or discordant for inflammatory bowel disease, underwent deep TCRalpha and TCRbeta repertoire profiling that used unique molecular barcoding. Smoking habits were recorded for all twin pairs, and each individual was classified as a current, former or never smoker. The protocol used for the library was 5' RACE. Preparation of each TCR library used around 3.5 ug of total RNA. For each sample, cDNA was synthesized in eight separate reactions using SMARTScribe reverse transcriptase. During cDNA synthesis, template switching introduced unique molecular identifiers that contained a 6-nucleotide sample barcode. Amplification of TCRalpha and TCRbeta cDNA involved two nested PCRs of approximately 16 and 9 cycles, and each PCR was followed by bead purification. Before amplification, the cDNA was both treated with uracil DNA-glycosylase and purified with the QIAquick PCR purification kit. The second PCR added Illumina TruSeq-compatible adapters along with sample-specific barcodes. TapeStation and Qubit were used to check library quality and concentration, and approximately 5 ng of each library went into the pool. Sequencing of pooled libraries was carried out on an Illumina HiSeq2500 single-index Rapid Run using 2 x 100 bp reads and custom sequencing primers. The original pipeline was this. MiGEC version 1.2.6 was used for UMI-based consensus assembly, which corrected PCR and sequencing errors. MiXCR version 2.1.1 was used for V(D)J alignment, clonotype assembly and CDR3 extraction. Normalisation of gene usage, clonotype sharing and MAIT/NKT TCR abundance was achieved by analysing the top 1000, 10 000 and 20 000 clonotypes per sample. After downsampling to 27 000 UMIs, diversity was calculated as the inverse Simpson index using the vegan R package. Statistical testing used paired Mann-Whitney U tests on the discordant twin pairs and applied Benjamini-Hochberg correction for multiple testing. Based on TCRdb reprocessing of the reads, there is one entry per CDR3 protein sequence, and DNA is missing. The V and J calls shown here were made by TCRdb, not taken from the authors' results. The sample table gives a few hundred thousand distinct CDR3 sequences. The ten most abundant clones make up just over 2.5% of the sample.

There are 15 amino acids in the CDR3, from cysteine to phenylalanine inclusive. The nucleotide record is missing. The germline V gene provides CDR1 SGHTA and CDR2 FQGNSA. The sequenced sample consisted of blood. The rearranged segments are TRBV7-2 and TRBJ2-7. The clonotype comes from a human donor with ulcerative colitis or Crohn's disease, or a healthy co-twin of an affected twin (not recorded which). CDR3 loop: CASSFDGSGAYEQYF.